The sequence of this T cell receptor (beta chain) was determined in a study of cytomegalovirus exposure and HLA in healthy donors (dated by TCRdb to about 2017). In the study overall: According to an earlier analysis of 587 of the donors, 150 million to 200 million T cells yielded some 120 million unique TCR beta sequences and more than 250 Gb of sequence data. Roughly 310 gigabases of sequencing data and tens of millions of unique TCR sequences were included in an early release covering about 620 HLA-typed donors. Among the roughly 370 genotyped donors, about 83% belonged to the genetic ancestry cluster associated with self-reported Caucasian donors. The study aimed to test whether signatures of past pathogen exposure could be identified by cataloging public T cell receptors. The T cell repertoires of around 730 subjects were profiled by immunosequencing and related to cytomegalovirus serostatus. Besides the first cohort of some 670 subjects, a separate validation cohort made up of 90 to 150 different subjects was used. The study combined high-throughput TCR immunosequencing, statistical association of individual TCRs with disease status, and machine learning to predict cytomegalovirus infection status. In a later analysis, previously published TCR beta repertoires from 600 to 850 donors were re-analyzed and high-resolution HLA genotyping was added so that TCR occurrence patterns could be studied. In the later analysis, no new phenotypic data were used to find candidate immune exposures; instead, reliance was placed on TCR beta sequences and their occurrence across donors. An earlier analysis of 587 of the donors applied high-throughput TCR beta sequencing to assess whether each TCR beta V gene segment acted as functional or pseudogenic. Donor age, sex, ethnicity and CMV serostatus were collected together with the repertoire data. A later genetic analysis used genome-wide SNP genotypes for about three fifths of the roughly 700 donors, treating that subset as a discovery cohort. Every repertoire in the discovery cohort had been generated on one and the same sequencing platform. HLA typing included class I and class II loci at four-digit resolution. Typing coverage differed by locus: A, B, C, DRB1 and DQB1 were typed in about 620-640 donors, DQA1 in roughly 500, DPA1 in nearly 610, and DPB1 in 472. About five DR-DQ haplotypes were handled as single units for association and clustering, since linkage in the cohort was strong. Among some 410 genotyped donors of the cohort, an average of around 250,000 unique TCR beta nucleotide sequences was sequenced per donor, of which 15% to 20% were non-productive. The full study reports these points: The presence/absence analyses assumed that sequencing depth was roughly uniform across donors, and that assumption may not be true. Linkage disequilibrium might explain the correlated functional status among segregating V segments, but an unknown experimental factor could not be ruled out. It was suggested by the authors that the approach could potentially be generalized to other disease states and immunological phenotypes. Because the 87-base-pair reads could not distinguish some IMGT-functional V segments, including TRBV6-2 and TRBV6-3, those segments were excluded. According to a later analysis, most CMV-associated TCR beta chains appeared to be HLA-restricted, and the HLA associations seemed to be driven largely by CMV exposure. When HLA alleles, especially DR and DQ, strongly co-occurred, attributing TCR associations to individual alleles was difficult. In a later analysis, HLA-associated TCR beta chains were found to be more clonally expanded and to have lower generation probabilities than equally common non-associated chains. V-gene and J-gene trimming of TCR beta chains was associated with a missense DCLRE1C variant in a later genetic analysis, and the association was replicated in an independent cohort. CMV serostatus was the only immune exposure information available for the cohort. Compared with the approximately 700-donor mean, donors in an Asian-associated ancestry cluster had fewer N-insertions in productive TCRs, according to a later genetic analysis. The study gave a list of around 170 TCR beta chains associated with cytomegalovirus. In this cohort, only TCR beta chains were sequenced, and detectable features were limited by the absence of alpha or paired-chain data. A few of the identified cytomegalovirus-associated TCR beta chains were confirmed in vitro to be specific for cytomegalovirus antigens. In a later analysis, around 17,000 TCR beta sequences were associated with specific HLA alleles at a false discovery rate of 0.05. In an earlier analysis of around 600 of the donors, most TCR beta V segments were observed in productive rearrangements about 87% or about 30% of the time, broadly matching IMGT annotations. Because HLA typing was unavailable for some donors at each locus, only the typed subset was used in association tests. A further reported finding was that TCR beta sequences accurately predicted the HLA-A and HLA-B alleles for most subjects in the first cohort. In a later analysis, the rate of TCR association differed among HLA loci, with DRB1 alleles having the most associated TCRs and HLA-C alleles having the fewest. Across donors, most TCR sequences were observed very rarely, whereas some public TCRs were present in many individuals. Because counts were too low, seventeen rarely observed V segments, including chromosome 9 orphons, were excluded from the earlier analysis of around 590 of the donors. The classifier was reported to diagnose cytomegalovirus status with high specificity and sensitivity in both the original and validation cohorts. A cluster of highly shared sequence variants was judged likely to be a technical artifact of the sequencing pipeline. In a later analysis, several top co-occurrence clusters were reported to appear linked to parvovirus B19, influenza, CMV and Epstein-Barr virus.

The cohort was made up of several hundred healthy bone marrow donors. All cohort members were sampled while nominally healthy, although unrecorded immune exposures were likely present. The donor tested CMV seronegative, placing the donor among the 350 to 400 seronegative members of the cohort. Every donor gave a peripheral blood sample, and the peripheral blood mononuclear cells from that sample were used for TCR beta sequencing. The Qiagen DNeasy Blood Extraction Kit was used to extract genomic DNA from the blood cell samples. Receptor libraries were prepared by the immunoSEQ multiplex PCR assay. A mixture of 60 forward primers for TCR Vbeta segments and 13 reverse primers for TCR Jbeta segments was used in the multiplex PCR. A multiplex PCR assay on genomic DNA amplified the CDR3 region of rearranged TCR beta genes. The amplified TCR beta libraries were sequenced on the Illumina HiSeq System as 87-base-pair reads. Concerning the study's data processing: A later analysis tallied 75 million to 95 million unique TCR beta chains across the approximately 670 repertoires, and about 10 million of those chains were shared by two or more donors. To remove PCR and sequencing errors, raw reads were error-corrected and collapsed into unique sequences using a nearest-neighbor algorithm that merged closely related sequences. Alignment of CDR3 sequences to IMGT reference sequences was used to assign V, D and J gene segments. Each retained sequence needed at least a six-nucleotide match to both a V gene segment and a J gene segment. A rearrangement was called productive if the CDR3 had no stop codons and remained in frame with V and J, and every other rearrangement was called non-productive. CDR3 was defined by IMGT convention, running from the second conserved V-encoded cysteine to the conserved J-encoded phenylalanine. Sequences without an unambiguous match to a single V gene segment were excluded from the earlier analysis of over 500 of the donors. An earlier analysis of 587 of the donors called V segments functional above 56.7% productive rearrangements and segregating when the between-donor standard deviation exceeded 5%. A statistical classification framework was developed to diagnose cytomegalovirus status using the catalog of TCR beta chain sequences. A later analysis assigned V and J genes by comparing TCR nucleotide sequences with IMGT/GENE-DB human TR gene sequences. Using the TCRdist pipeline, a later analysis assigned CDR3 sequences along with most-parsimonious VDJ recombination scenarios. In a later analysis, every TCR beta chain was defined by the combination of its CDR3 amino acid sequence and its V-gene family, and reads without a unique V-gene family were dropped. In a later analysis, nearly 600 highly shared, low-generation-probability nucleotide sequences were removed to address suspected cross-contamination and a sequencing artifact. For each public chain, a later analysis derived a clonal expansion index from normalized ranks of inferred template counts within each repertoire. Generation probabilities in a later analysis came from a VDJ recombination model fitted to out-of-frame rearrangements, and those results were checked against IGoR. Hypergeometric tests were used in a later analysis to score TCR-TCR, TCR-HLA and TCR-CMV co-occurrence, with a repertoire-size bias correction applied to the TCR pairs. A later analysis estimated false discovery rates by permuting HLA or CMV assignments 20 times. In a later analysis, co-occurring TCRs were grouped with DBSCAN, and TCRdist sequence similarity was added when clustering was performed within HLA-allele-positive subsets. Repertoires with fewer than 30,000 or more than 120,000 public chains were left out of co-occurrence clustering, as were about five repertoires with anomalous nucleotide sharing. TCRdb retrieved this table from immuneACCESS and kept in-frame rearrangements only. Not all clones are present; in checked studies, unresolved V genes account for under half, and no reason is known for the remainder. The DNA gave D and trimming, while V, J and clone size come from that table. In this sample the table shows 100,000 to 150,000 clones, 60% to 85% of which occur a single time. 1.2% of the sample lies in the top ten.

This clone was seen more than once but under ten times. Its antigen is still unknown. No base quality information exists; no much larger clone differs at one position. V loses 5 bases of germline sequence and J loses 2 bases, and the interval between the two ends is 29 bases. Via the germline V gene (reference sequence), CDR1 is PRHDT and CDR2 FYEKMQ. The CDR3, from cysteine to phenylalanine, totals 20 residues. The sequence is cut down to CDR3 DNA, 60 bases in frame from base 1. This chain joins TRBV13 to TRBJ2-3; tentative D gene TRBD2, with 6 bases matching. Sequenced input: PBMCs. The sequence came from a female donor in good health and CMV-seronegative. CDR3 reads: CASSPGGNRGTHSLTDTQYF. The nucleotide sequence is TGTGCCAGCAGCCCCGGCGGGAATCGTGGGACCCACTCCCTCACAGATACGCAGTATTTT.